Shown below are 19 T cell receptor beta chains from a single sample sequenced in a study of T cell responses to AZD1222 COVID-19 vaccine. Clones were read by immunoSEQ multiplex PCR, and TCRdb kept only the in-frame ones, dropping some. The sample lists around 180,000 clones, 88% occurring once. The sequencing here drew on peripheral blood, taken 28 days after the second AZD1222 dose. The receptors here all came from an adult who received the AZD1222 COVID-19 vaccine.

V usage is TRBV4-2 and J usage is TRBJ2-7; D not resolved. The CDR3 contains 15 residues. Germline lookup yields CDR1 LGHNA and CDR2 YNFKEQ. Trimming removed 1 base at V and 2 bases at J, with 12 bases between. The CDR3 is CASSQVVQEAYEQYF. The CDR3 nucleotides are TGTGCCAGCAGCCAAGTGGTCCAAGAAGCCTACGAGCAGTACTTC.

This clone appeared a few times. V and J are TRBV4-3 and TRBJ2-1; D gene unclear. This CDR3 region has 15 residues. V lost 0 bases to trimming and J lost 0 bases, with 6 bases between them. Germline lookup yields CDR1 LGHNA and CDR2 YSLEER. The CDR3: CASSQDLDSYNEQFF. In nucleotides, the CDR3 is TGCGCCAGCAGCCAAGATCTGGACTCCTACAATGAGCAGTTCTTC.

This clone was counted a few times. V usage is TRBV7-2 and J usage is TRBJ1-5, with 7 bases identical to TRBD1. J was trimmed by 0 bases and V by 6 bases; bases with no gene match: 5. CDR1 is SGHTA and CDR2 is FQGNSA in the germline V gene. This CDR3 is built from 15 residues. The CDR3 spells CASRPGQISNQPQHF. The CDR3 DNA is TGTGCCAGCAGGCCGGGACAGATTAGCAATCAGCCCCAGCATTTT. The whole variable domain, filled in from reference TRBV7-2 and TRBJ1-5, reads GAGVSQSPSNKVTEKGKDVELRCDPISGHTALYWYRQSLGQGLEFLIYFQGNSAPDKSGLPSDRFSAERTGGSVSTLTIQRTQQEDSAVYLCASRPGQISNQPQHFGDGTRLSIL.

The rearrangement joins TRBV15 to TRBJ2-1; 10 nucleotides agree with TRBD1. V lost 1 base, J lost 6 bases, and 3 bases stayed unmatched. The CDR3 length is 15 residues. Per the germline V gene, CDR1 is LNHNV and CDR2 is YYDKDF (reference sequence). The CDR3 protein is CATSRAGTGVNEQFF. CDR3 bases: TGTGCCACCAGCAGAGCCGGGACAGGGGTCAATGAGCAGTTCTTC. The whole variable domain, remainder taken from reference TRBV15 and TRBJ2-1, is DAMVIQNPRYQVTQFGKPVTLSCSQTLNHNVMYWYQQKSSQAPKLLFHYYDKDFNNEADTPDNFQSRRPNTSFCFLDIRSPGLGDTAMYLCATSRAGTGVNEQFFGPGTRLTVL.

Here the CDR3 reads CASSETSYEQYF. The CDR3 DNA is TGTGCCAGCAGTGAAACCTCCTACGAGCAGTACTTC. The chain has TRBV2 and TRBJ2-7; D remains ambiguous. CDR3 size: 12 residues. V lost 2 bases and J 0 bases, leaving 2 bases between the germline ends. Per the germline V gene, CDR1 is SNHLY and CDR2 is FYNNEI.

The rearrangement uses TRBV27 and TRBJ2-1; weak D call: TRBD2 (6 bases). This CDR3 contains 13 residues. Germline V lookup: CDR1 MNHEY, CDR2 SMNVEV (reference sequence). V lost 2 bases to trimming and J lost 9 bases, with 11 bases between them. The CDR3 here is CASSLVGGGEQFF. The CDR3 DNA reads TGTGCCAGCAGTTTAGTGGGAGGAGGTGAGCAGTTCTTC.

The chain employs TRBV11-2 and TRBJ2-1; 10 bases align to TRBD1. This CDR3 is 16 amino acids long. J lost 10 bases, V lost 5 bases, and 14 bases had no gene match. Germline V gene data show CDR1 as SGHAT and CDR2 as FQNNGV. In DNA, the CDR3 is TGTGCCAGCAGCACGCAGCCGGGACAGGGGACGGAGGAGCAGTTCTTC. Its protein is CASSTQPGQGTEEQFF. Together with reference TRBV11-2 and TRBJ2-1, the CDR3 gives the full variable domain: EAGVAQSPRYKIIEKRQSVAFWCNPISGHATLYWYQQILGQGPKLLIQFQNNGVVDDSQLPKDRFSAERLKGVDSTLKIQPAKLEDSAVYLCASSTQPGQGTEEQFFGPGTRLTVL.

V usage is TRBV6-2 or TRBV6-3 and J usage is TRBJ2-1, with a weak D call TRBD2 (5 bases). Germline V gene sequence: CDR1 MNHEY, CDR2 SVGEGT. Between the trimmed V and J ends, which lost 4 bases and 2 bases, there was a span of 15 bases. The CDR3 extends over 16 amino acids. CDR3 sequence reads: CASSSPFSSPYNEQFF. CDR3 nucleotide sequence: TGTGCCAGCAGTTCCCCCTTCTCTAGCCCCTACAATGAGCAGTTCTTC.

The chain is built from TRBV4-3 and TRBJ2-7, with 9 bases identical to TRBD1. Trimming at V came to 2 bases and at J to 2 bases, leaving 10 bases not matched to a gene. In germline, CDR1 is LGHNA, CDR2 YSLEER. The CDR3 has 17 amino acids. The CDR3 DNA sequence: TGCGCCAGCAGCCAATCTTCGGGGACAGGGTCACCCTACGAGCAGTACTTC. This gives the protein CASSQSSGTGSPYEQYF.

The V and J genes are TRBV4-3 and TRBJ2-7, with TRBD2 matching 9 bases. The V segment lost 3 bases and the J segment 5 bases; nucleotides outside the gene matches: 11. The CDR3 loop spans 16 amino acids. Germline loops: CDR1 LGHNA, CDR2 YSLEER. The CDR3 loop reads CASSQGAGGPRNEQYF. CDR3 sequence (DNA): TGCGCCAGCAGCCAGGGGGCGGGAGGGCCCAGAAACGAGCAGTACTTC.

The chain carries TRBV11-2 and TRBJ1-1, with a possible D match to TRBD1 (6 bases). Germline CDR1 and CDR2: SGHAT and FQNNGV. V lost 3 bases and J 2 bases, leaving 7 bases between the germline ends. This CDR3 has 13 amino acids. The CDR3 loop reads CASSLGQNTEAFF. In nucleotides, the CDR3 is TGTGCCAGCAGCTTGGGACAAAACACTGAAGCTTTCTTT. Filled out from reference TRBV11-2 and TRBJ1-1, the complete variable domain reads EAGVAQSPRYKIIEKRQSVAFWCNPISGHATLYWYQQILGQGPKLLIQFQNNGVVDDSQLPKDRFSAERLKGVDSTLKIQPAKLEDSAVYLCASSLGQNTEAFFGQGTRLTVV.

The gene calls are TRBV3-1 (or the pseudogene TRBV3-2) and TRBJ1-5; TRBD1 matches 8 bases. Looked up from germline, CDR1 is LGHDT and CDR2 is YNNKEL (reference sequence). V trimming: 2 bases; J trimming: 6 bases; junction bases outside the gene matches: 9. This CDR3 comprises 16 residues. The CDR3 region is CASSQSNRGFSQPQHF. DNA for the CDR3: TGTGCCAGCAGCCAATCTAACAGGGGGTTCAGTCAGCCCCAGCATTTT.

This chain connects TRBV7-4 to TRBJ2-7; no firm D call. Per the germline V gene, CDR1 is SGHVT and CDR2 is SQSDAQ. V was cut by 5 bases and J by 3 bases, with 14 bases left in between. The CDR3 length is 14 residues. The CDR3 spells CASSIDLAIYEQYF. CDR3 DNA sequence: TGTGCCAGCAGCATAGACCTGGCGATCTACGAGCAGTACTTC.

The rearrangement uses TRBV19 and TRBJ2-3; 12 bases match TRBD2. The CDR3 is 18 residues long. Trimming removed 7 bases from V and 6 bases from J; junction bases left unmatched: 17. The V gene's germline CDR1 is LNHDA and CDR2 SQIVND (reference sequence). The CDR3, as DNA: TGTGCCAGTACCCAAAGTTCGGCTAGCGGGAGGGCTGGTGATACGCAGTATTTT. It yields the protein CASTQSSASGRAGDTQYF.

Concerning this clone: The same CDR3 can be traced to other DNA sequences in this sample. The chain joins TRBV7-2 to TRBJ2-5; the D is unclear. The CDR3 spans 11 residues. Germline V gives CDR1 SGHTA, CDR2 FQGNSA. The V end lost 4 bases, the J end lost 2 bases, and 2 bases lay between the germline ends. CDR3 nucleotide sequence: TGTGCCAGCAGCTCGCAAGAGACCCAGTACTTC. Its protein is CASSSQETQYF.

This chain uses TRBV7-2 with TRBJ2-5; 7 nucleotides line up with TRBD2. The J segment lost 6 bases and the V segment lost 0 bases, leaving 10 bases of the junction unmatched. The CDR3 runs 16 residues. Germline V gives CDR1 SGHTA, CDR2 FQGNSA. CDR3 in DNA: TGTGCCAGCAGCTTAGCCCCCCCGGGAGGAGGACAGACCCAGTACTTC. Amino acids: CASSLAPPGGGQTQYF.

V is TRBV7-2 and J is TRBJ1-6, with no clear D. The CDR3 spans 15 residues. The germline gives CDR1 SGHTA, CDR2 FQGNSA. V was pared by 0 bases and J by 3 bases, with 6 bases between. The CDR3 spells CASSLAGYYNSPLHF. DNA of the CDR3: TGTGCCAGCAGCTTAGCGGGGTACTATAATTCACCCCTCCACTTT.

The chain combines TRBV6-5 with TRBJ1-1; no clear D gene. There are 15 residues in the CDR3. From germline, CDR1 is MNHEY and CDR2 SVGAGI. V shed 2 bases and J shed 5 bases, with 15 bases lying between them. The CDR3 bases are TGTGCCAGCAGTTACCGGGCTCAGATCGGTACTGAAGCTTTCTTT. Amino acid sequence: CASSYRAQIGTEAFF.

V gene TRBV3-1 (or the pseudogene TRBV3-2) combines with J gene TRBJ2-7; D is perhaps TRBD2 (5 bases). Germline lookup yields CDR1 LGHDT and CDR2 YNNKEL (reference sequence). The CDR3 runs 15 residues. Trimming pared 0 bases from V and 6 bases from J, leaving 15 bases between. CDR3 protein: CASSQEPRASSEQYF. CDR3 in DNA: TGTGCCAGCAGCCAAGAGCCGCGGGCCAGCTCCGAGCAGTACTTC.